The clone carrying this T cell receptor (beta chain) was observed many times. This sample was included in a study of blood T cell repertoires in COVID-19. Germline CDR1 GTSNPN, CDR2 SVGIG (reference sequence). This CDR3 contains 17 residues. Trimming took 3 bases from V and 3 from J, leaving 22 bases between them. Original processing notes: Estimated nucleated cell counts came from reference gene primer amplification. Some clones are missing from TCRdb's copy, which holds only in-frame ones; the method was immunoSEQ multiplex PCR. The DNA gave D and trimming, while V, J and clone size come from that table. The sample lists under 250,000 clones, roughly 84% occurring once.

Sample: peripheral blood. The clonotype comes from a woman in her thirties or forties who had recovered from COVID-19. The rearrangement links TRBV30 to TRBJ2-3; a possible D gene is TRBD2 (6 bases). CDR3 region: CAWSPGGPRWRTDTQYF. For the CDR3, the DNA is TGTGCCTGGAGCCCCGGAGGGCCTAGGTGGAGGACAGATACGCAGTATTTT.